The clone carrying this TCR beta chain was observed a handful of times. Antigen specificity is unknown. These data come from a study of human T cells and chemical hapten exposure. Study-level background: TCR yields differed between samples (mainly from small differences in pooled library volume). Findings of the study overall: The number of TCRs above 1 in 1000 frequency did not change after DPC sensitization.

It was from unfractionated whole blood that total RNA was extracted. Library preparation tagged each individual cDNA molecule with a unique molecular identifier. Study processing details: 95,638 TCRs per sample was the median, with a range of about 20,000 to 690,600. Each CDR3 protein is one row after TCRdb ran MiXCR on the 5' RACE reads. In this record, the V and J calls reflect TCRdb's handling and not the investigators' own analysis. The sample includes more than 60,000 distinct CDR3 sequences, approximately 16% of them seen just once. Germline CDR1 KGHSH, CDR2 LQKENI. The V and J ends lost 1 base and 1 base respectively, with 10 bases between them. The CDR3 is 15 amino acids.

This TCR came from a female donor in good health. The chain employs TRBV18 and TRBJ1-1, with a weak D call TRBD1 (6 bases). CDR3 sequence reads: CASSPQRQANTEAFF. The CDR3, as DNA: TGTGCCAGCTCACCACAAAGACAGGCGAACACTGAAGCTTTCTTT.